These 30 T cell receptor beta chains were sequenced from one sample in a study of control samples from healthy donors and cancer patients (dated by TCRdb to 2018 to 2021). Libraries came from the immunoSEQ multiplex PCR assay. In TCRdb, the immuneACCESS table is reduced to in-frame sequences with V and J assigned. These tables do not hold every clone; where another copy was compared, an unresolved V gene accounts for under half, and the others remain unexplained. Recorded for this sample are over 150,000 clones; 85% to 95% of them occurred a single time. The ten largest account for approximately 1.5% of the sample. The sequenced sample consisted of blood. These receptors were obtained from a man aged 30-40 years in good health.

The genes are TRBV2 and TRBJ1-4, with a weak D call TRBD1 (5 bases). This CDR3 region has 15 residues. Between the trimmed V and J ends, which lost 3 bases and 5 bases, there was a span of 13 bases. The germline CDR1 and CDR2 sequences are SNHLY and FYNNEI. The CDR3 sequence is CASSDSGGANEKLFF. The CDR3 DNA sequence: TGTGCCAGCAGTGACTCGGGAGGGGCAAATGAAAAACTGTTTTTT.

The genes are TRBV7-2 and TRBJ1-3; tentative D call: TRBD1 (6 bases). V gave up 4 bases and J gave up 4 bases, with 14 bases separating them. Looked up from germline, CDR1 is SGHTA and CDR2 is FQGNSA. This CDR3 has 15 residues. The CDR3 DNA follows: TGTGCCAGCAGCTACCAAGGGGGGGAAGGAAACACCATATATTTT. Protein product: CASSYQGGEGNTIYF.

The DNA of the CDR3 is TGTGCCAGCAGCTGGGGGGGCGCCCGGAACACCGGGGAGCTGTTTTTT. Translating gives CASSWGGARNTGELFF. J is TRBJ2-2 and V is TRBV11-2, with a weak D call TRBD2 (7 bases). This CDR3 comprises 16 residues. CDR1 and CDR2 from the germline V gene are SGHAT and FQNNGV. V was trimmed by 4 bases and J by 1 base, leaving 13 bases between them.

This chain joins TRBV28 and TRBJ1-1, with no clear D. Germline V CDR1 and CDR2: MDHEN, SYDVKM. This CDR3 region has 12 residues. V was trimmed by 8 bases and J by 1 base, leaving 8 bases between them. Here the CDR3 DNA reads TGTGCCAGCCAACCCTCGAACACTGAAGCTTTCTTT. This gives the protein CASQPSNTEAFF.

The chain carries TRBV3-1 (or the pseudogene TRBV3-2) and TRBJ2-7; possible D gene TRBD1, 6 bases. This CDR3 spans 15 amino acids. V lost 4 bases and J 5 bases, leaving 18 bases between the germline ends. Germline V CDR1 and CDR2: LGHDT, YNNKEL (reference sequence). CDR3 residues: CASSLVDSHQNEQYF. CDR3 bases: TGTGCCAGCAGCCTCGTGGACAGCCATCAGAACGAGCAGTACTTC.

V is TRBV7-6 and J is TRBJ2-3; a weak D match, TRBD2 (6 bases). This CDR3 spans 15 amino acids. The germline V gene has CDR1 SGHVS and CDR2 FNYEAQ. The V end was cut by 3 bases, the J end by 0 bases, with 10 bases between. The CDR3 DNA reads TGTGCCAGCAGCTTGGAGGGCCTTAGCACAGATACGCAGTATTTT. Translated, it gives CASSLEGLSTDTQYF.

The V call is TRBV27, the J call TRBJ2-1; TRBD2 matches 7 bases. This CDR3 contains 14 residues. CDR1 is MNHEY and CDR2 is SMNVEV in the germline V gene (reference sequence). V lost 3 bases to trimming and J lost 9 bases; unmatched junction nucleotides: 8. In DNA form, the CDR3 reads TGTGCCAGCAGTTTCAGAGGGGAGGGTGGTGAGCAGTTCTTC. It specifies CASSFRGEGGEQFF.

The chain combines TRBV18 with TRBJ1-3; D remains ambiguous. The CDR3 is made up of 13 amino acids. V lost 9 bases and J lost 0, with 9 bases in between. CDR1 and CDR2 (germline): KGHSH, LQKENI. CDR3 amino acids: CASNTDSGNTIYF. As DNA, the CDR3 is TGTGCCAGTAACACGGACTCTGGAAACACCATATATTTT.

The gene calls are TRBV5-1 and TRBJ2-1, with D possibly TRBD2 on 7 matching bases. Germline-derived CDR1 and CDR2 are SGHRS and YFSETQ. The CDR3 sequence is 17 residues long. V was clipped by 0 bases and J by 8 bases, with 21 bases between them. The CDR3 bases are TGCGCCAGCAGCTTGGCGTTTGGGGGGGGCGGGTTAGATGAGCAGTTCTTC. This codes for CASSLAFGGGGLDEQFF. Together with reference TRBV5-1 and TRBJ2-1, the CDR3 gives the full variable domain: KAGVTQTPRYLIKTRGQQVTLSCSPISGHRSVSWYQQTPGQGLQFLFEYFSETQRNKGNFPGRFSGRQFSNSRSEMNVSTLELGDSALYLCASSLAFGGGGLDEQFFGPGTRLTVL.

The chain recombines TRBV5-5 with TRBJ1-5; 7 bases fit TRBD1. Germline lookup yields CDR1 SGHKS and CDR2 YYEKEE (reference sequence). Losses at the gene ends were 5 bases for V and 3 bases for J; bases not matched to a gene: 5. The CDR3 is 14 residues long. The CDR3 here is CASRPGTDNQPQHF. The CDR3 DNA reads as TGTGCCAGCAGACCCGGGACAGACAATCAGCCCCAGCATTTT.

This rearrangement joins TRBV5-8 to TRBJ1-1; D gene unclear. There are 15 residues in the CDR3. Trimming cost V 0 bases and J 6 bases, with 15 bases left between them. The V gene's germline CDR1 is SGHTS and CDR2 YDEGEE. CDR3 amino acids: CASSLAVGERPEAFF. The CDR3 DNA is TGTGCCAGCAGCTTGGCCGTGGGCGAGAGGCCTGAAGCTTTCTTT.

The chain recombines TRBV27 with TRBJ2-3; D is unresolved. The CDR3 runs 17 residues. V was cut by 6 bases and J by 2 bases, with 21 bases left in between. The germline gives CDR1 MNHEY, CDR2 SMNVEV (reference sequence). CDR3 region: CASSSFPLRASTDTQYF. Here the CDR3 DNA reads TGTGCCAGCAGCTCCTTCCCTTTACGGGCCTCCACAGATACGCAGTATTTT.

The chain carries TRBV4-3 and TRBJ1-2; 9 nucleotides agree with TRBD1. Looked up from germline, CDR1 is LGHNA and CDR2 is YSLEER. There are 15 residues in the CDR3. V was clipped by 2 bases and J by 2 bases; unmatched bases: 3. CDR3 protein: CASSQSGTGNYGYTF. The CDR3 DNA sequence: TGCGCCAGCAGCCAATCGGGGACAGGGAACTATGGCTACACCTTC.

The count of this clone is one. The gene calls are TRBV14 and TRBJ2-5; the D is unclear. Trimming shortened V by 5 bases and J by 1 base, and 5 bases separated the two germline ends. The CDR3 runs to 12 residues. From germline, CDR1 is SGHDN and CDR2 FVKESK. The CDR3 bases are TGTGCCAGCAGCGCCCCCCAAGAGACCCAGTACTTC. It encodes CASSAPQETQYF. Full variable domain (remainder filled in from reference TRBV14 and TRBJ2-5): EAGVTQFPSHSVIEKGQTVTLRCDPISGHDNLYWYRRVMGKEIKFLLHFVKESKQDESGMPNNRFLAERTGGTYSTLKVQPAELEDSGVYFCASSAPQETQYFGPGTRLLVL.

The CDR3 here is CASSERIITDTQYF. The CDR3 DNA is TGTGCCAGCAGTGAAAGAATAATCACAGATACGCAGTATTTT. This chain uses TRBV2 with TRBJ2-3; no clear D. CDR1 and CDR2 (germline): SNHLY, FYNNEI. The length of the CDR3 is 14 residues. V gave up 2 bases and J gave up 2 bases, with 8 bases separating them.

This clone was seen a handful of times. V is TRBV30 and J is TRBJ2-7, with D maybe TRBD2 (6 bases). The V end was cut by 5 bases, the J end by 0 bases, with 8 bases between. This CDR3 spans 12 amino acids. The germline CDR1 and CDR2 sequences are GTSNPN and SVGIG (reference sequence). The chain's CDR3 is CAWGEASYEQYF. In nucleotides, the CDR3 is TGTGCCTGGGGGGAGGCCTCCTACGAGCAGTACTTC.

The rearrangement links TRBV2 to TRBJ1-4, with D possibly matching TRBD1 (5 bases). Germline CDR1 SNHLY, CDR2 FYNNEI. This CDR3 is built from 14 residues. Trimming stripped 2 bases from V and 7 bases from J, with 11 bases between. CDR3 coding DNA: TGTGCCAGCAGTGAAAACGGGACTCCTGAAAAACTGTTTTTT. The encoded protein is CASSENGTPEKLFF.

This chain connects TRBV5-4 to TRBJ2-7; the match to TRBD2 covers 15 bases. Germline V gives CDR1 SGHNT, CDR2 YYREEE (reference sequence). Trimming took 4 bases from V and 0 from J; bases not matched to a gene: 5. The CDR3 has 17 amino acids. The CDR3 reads CASSVGTSGRSSYEQYF. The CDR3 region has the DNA TGTGCCAGCAGCGTTGGGACTAGCGGGAGGAGCTCCTACGAGCAGTACTTC.

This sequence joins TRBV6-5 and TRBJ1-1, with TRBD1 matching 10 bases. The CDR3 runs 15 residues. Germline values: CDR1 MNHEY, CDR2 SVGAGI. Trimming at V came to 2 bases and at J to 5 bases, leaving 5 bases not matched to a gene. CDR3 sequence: CASSYQGQGKTEAFF. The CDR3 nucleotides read TGTGCCAGCAGTTACCAGGGACAGGGGAAAACTGAAGCTTTCTTT.

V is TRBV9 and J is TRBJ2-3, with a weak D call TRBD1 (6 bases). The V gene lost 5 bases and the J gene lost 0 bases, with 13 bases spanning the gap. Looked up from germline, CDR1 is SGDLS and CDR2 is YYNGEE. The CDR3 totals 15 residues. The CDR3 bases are TGTGCCAGCAGTGCGACAGGATTTAGCACAGATACGCAGTATTTT. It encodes CASSATGFSTDTQYF. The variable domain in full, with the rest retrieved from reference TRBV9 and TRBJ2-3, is DSGVTQTPKHLITATGQRVTLRCSPRSGDLSVYWYQQSLDQGLQFLIQYYNGEERAKGNILERFSAQQFPDLHSELNLSSLELGDSALYFCASSATGFSTDTQYFGPGTRLTVL.

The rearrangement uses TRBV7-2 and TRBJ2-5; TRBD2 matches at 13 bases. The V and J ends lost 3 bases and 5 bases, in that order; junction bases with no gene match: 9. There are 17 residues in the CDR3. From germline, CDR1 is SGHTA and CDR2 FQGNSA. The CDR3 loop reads CASSLIDTSGGVETQYF. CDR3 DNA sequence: TGTGCCAGCAGCTTGATTGATACTAGCGGGGGGGTGGAGACCCAGTACTTC. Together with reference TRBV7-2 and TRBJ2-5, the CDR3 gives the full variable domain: GAGVSQSPSNKVTEKGKDVELRCDPISGHTALYWYRQSLGQGLEFLIYFQGNSAPDKSGLPSDRFSAERTGGSVSTLTIQRTQQEDSAVYLCASSLIDTSGGVETQYFGPGTRLLVL.

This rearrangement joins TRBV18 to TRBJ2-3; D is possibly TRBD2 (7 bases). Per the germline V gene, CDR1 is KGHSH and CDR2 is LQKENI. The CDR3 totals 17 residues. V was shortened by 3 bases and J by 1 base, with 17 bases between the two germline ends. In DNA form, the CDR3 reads TGTGCCAGCTCACCCCTCCGGGGGGCCGGGGGCACAGATACGCAGTATTTT. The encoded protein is CASSPLRGAGGTDTQYF. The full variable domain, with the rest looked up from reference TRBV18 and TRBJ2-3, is NAGVMQNPRHLVRRRGQEARLRCSPMKGHSHVYWYRQLPEEGLKFMVYLQKENIIDESGMPKERFSAEFPKEGPSILRIQQVVRGDSAAYFCASSPLRGAGGTDTQYFGPGTRLTVL.

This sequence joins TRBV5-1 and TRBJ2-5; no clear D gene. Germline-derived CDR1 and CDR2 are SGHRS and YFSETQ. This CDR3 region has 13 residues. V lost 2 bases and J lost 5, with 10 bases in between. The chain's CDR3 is CASSLNVEETQYF. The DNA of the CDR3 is TGCGCCAGCAGCTTAAACGTCGAGGAGACCCAGTACTTC.

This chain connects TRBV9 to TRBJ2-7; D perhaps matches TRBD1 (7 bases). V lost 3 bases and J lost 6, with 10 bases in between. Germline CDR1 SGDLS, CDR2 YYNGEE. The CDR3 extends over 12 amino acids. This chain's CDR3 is CASSAQGGEQYF. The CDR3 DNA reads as TGTGCCAGCAGCGCCCAGGGGGGCGAGCAGTACTTC.

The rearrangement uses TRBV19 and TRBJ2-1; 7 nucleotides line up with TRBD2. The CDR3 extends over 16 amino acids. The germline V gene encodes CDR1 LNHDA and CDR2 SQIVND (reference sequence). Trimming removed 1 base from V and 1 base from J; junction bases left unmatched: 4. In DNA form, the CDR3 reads TGTGCCAGTAGTATAGTCCCCGGGGGGTCCTACAATGAGCAGTTCTTC. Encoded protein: CASSIVPGGSYNEQFF.

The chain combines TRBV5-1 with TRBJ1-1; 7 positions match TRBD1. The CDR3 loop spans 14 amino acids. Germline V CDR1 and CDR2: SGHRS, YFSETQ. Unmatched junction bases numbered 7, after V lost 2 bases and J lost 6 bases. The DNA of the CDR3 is TGCGCCAGCAGCTTCGACAGGGTTTTCTCTGAAGCTTTCTTT. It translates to CASSFDRVFSEAFF. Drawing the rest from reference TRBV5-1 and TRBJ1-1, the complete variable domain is KAGVTQTPRYLIKTRGQQVTLSCSPISGHRSVSWYQQTPGQGLQFLFEYFSETQRNKGNFPGRFSGRQFSNSRSEMNVSTLELGDSALYLCASSFDRVFSEAFFGQGTRLTVV.

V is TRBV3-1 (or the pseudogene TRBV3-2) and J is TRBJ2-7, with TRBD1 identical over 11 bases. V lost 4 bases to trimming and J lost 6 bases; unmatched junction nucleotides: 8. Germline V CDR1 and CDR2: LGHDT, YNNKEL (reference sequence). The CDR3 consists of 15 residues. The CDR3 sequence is CASSRSGTGGLEQYF. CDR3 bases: TGTGCCAGCAGCCGCTCAGGGACAGGGGGTCTCGAGCAGTACTTC.

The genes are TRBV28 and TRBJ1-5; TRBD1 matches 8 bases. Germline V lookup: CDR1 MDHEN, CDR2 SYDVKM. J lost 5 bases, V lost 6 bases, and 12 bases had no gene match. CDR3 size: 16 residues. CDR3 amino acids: CASSLAGTGRDQPQHF. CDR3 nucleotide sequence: TGTGCCAGCAGCCTCGCCGGGACAGGCAGGGATCAGCCCCAGCATTTT.

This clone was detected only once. DNA for the CDR3: TGCGCCAGCAGCCAAGATTCGCTGATCATCGCTGAAGCTTTCTTT. Translating it yields CASSQDSLIIAEAFF. V gene TRBV4-3 combines with J gene TRBJ1-1; D not certain. This CDR3 has 15 residues. The germline V gene has CDR1 LGHNA and CDR2 YSLEER. The V and J ends lost 0 bases and 6 bases respectively, with 14 bases between them.

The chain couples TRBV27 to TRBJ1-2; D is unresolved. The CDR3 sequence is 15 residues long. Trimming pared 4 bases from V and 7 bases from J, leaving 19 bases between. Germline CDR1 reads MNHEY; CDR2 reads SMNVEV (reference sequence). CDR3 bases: TGTGCCAGCAGTTGGGCCCGAACAAGCACTGCTGGCTACACCTTC. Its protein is CASSWARTSTAGYTF.